This record covers a single TCR beta chain. Its antigen remains unidentified. No base qualities exist here, and no much larger clone lies one base off it. The trial excluded patients who had a history of autoimmune disease or were on systemic immunosuppression. In every dose cohort, peripheral blood was drawn for TCR sequencing at baseline, cycle 4 day 1, and cycle 7 day 1. The samples were drawn from a first-in-human, open-label, multicenter phase I dose-escalation trial of ivuxolimab. Adults with locally advanced or metastatic melanoma, renal cell carcinoma, hepatocellular carcinoma or head and neck squamous cell carcinoma were enrolled in the trial. Before TCR sequencing, CD4+ and CD8+ T cells were separately sorted from peripheral blood. For sequencing of the TCRbeta CDR3 region, genomic DNA was extracted from the sorted cells. TCRbeta CDR3 regions were sequenced using the immunoSEQ Assay. TCRdb's version of the immuneACCESS table is confined to in-frame rearrangements and falls short of the full clone set. An unresolved V gene accounts for under half of the shortfall where checked; the remainder is of unknown origin. Within this sample are about 79,000 clones, with about nine tenths of them counted one time only. The ten most abundant clones make up about 0.35% of the sample.

This sample stems from a study of OX40 agonist ivuxolimab in advanced cancers. Broadly, across the study: Ivuxolimab, which targeted the costimulatory receptor OX40 (CD134), was an agonistic, fully human IgG2 monoclonal antibody. Intravenous ivuxolimab was administered to patients every 2 weeks at six dose levels: 0.01, 0.1, 0.3, 1.5, 3 and 10 mg/kg. Of the 50 to 55 patients in dose escalation, around 19 had hepatocellular carcinoma, some 15 had melanoma, 9 had renal cell carcinoma and 9 had head and neck cancer. In the dose-escalation cohort, roughly 80% of patients were male, and the mean age was about 55 years, with a range of about 23 to 85. Patients were allowed to have had prior anti-PD-1, anti-PD-L1 or anti-CTLA-4 therapy, and around two fifths of the dose-escalation patients had been treated with checkpoint inhibitors. Partial responses were achieved by three dose-escalation patients, of whom one had hepatocellular carcinoma and two had cutaneous melanoma. The point of sequencing TCRbeta in the periphery was to test whether ivuxolimab changed TCR sequence diversity and drove clonal T-cell expansion. The paper reports the monotherapy dose-escalation portion (N of about 50 patients) of the phase I ivuxolimab trial.

Per the germline V gene, SQVTM is the CDR1 and ANQGSEA is the CDR2. From the cysteine through the phenylalanine, the CDR3 covers 16 amino acids. Solely the CDR3 DNA is kept, with 48 bases framed from the first base. V was cut back by 6 bases and J by 0 bases, leaving a gap of 18 bases between them. The full study reports these points: The antigen specificity of the clonally expanded peripheral T cells was not determined. Clonal expansion of both CD4+ and CD8+ blood T cells was observed from baseline to week 6 at doses 0.1 to 3.0 mg/kg. In partial responders in the 0.1-3.0 mg/kg groups, normalized peripheral clonal expansion was found to be among the lowest, especially among CD8+ T cells. After ivuxolimab, more expanded clones were found on average in CD8+ T cells than in CD4+ T cells. Low levels of normalized T-cell clonal expansion were also seen in some nonresponding patients.

This TCR was sampled from an adult with an advanced solid tumor such as melanoma, head and neck, liver or kidney cancer. The sequences come from CD4+ or CD8+ T cells sorted from blood, collected in a trial of the OX40 agonist ivuxolimab. This chain is built from TRBV29-1 and TRBJ2-1, with the D gene tentatively TRBD1 or TRBD2, based on 7 matching bases in each. CDR3 loop: CSVLMGGTDSYNEQFF. The DNA is as follows: TGCAGCGTCTTAATGGGGGGGACAGACTCCTACAATGAGCAGTTCTTC.